The sequence of this T cell receptor (beta chain) was determined in a study of CD8+ T cells in alopecia areata. At the level of the study: In an open-label trial, patients got 5 to 10 mg tofacitinib twice daily. Points from the study as a whole: Many expanded lesional clones remained in scalp and blood on tofacitinib. Clonality in lesional scalp, especially alopecia totalis/universalis, exceeded that of normal scalp.

The CDR3 covers 14 residues. Trimming shortened V by 3 bases and J by 0 bases, and 9 bases separated the two germline ends. Per the germline V gene, CDR1 is SGHRS and CDR2 is YFSETQ. Extraction and reverse transcription of RNA yielded cDNA as the sequencing template. The assay was immunoSEQ multiplex PCR, and TCRdb's table has in-frame clones only and misses some. The data show under 300,000 clones, roughly 63% seen once. As concerns this clone: The antigen remains undetermined.

Indicated treatment: oral pan-JAK inhibitor, 5-10 mg twice daily. Alopecia areata patients provided lesional scalp punch biopsies and peripheral blood, both collected for the study. This specimen consisted of CD4+ T cells sorted from blood, obtained around week 54, from a patient treated with tofacitinib. The TCR comes from a human donor with alopecia areata. This chain connects TRBV5-1 to TRBJ1-1; D may be TRBD1 (5 bases). CDR3 sequence (DNA): TGCGCCAGCAGCTCCGGGGGGATGAACACTGAAGCTTTCTTT. Protein product: CASSSGGMNTEAFF.